Below, 18 T cell receptor beta chains from the same sample are listed, as sequenced in a study of T-cell memory formation after mild COVID-19. TCRdb processed the 5' RACE reads anew with MiXCR; each CDR3 protein has one entry. The table has tens of thousands of distinct CDR3 sequences, approximately 30% seen once. Material for sequencing was PBMCs or a T cell subset sorted from them (not recorded which). These receptors were obtained from a man aged 18 to 30 who had mild COVID-19 (a few samples of this study predate the infection). Cell type and time point are not known.

The rearrangement uses TRBV7-9 and TRBJ2-5; 10 bases are a match to TRBD2. The CDR3 consists of 13 residues. Germline-derived CDR1 and CDR2 are SEHNR and FQNEAQ (reference sequence). DNA for the CDR3: TGTTATACTAGCGGGACACTCCAAGAGACCCAGTACTTC. It encodes CYTSGTLQETQYF.

V is TRBV20-1 and J is TRBJ2-5, with 13 bases identical to TRBD2. The length of the CDR3 is 17 residues. Germline CDR1 DFQATT, CDR2 SNEGSKA (reference sequence). Germline trimming cut 3 bases from V and 3 bases from J; bases unmatched to any gene: 10. CDR3 sequence: CSASRAPGLAGKETQYF. The CDR3 nucleotides read TGCAGTGCTAGCCGTGCTCCGGGACTAGCGGGGAAAGAGACCCAGTACTTC.

The chain joins TRBV7-9 to TRBJ2-7, with TRBD2 matching over 9 bases. Germline V gene sequence: CDR1 SEHNR, CDR2 FQNEAQ (reference sequence). V trimming: 5 bases; J trimming: 6 bases; junction bases outside the gene matches: 17. This CDR3 has 17 amino acids. The CDR3 reads CASSPLVAGTSSFEQYV. CDR3 sequence (DNA): TGTGCCAGCAGCCCCTTAGTGGCCGGGACTAGCTCTTTCGAGCAGTACGTC.

The V gene is TRBV7-2, the J gene TRBJ2-7; D not resolved. V was shortened by 8 bases and J by 3 bases, with 17 bases between the two germline ends. Per germline, CDR1 SGHTA and CDR2 FQGNSA. The CDR3 has 14 amino acids. The CDR3 spells CASSEAGGDYEQYF. CDR3 DNA: TGTGCCAGCTCCGAGGCAGGTGGGGACTACGAGCAGTACTTC.

This clonotype was counted a few times. The chain combines TRBV4-1 with TRBJ2-7; no clear D. The CDR3 runs 12 residues. CDR1 and CDR2 (germline): MGHRA, YSYEKL. Deletions cut 0 bases from V and 6 bases from J, with 6 bases between. The CDR3 is CASSQDRTEQYF. The CDR3 DNA sequence: TGCGCCAGCAGCCAAGATCGGACCGAGCAGTACTTC.

V and J are TRBV4-1 and TRBJ2-2, with 8 positions matching TRBD2. This CDR3 comprises 16 residues. Trimming removed 3 bases from V and 7 bases from J; junction bases left unmatched: 10. Germline V gene lookup returns CDR1 MGHRA and CDR2 YSYEKL. CDR3 nucleotide sequence: TGCGCCAGCAGCCAGAAGTCGGGGGGGCTCCTCGGGGAGCTGTTTTTT. The encoded protein is CASSQKSGGLLGELFF.

Only a few counts were recorded for this clonotype. This chain uses TRBV12-3 or TRBV12-4 with TRBJ2-4; D gene uncertain. This CDR3 has 14 residues. V lost 3 bases and J 0 bases, leaving 6 bases between the germline ends. CDR3 amino acids: CASSFSVAKNIQYF. The CDR3 DNA reads TGTGCCAGCAGTTTTTCGGTAGCCAAAAACATTCAGTACTTC.

In its sample, this clonotype was seen a few times. The rearrangement links TRBV28 to TRBJ1-1; D remains unclear. V was pared by 3 bases and J by 7 bases, with 15 bases between. The germline gives CDR1 MDHEN, CDR2 SYDVKM. The CDR3 is 14 residues long. This chain's CDR3 is CASSFLRGSSEAFF. The CDR3 DNA follows: TGTGCCAGCAGTTTTCTACGGGGTAGTAGTGAAGCTTTCTTT. Variable domain in full (rest from reference TRBV28 and TRBJ1-1): DVKVTQSSRYLVKRTGEKVFLECVQDMDHENMFWYRQDPGLGLRLIYFSYDVKMKEKGDIPEGYSVSREKKERFSLILESASTNQTSMYLCASSFLRGSSEAFFGQGTRLTVV.

This clonotype was seen ten or more times. V is TRBV7-2 and J is TRBJ1-1; weak D call: TRBD1 (5 bases). Germline loops: CDR1 SGHTA, CDR2 FQGNSA. The CDR3 loop spans 13 amino acids. Trimming stripped 5 bases from V and 10 bases from J, with 17 bases between. CDR3 sequence: CASSPGPSQGAFF. CDR3 DNA sequence: TGTGCCAGCAGCCCTGGGCCTTCCCAGGGAGCTTTCTTT. The variable domain in full, completed from reference TRBV7-2 and TRBJ1-1, reads GAGVSQSPSNKVTEKGKDVELRCDPISGHTALYWYRQSLGQGLEFLIYFQGNSAPDKSGLPSDRFSAERTGGSVSTLTIQRTQQEDSAVYLCASSPGPSQGAFFGQGTRLTVV.

This chain's CDR3 is CAIRVTGPYGYTF. Here the CDR3 DNA reads TGTGCCATCAGGGTGACAGGGCCCTATGGCTACACCTTC. This chain uses TRBV10-3 with TRBJ1-2; the match to TRBD1 covers 7 bases. CDR1 is ENHRY and CDR2 is SYGVKD in the germline V gene. The length of the CDR3 is 13 residues. With V trimmed by 6 bases and J by 4 bases, 5 bases remained unmatched.

In this sample, this clonotype turned up a few times. The CDR3, as DNA: TGTGCCAGCAGCTCTGGGGAGGGGTGGGGGGAGACCCAGTACTTC. This sequence encodes CASSSGEGWGETQYF. The chain employs TRBV7-8 and TRBJ2-5; the match to TRBD2 covers 7 bases. The CDR3 has 15 amino acids. J was trimmed by 5 bases and V by 4 bases; bases with no gene match: 10. Per germline, CDR1 SGHVS and CDR2 FQNEAQ.

This clonotype occurred a few times. The V and J genes are TRBV10-3 and TRBJ2-3; D is possibly TRBD2 (5 bases). The V end was cut by 10 bases, the J end by 1 base, with 9 bases between. Germline CDR1 is ENHRY and CDR2 is SYGVKD. The CDR3 is 12 amino acids. The CDR3 DNA is TGTGCCACTCTCGGGGGCACAGATACGCAGTATTTT. This translates into CATLGGTDTQYF.

J is TRBJ2-7 and V is TRBV6-6; no firm D call. V was trimmed by 5 bases and J by 5 bases, leaving 7 bases between them. Per germline, CDR1 MNHNY and CDR2 SVGAGI (reference sequence). This CDR3 spans 11 amino acids. The CDR3 is CASSLRNEQYF. In DNA, the CDR3 is TGTGCCAGCAGTCTCCGGAACGAGCAGTACTTC.

For the CDR3, the DNA is TGTGCCAGCAGTCCTAGGAGACTCCGGGGCACCGGGGAGCTGTTTTTT. It specifies CASSPRRLRGTGELFF. The gene calls are TRBV12-3 or TRBV12-4 and TRBJ2-2; possible D gene TRBD2, 5 bases. The CDR3 loop spans 16 amino acids. V was cut by 5 bases and J by 4 bases, with 17 bases left in between.

This chain links TRBV20-1 with TRBJ2-2, with D uncertain. This CDR3 contains 13 residues. Trimming pared 5 bases from V and 3 bases from J, leaving 10 bases between. Germline-derived CDR1 and CDR2 are DFQATT and SNEGSKA (reference sequence). The CDR3 loop reads CSADVVDTGELFF. The CDR3 DNA is TGCAGTGCTGACGTGGTGGACACCGGGGAGCTGTTTTTT.

Only a few counts were recorded for this clonotype. The chain couples TRBV20-1 to TRBJ2-1; tentative D call: TRBD2 (5 bases). CDR1 and CDR2 from the germline V gene are DFQATT and SNEGSKA (reference sequence). CDR3 size: 15 residues. The germline V and J ends were trimmed by 1 base and 7 bases, with 17 bases remaining between them. The CDR3 protein is CSARAEGGFGNEQFF. DNA for the CDR3: TGCAGTGCTAGAGCCGAGGGTGGGTTTGGGAATGAGCAGTTCTTC.

The genes are TRBV4-3 and TRBJ1-1; 11 bases are shared with TRBD1. Germline V gene sequence: CDR1 LGHNA, CDR2 YSLEER. V lost 0 bases and J lost 2; bases outside the gene matches: 5. This CDR3 has 17 residues. The chain's CDR3 is CASSQDGTGGLNTEAFF. The CDR3 coding sequence is TGCGCCAGCAGCCAAGATGGGACAGGGGGTTTAAACACTGAAGCTTTCTTT.

The chain is built from TRBV3-1 and TRBJ2-1; D is perhaps TRBD1 or TRBD2 (5 bases each). The CDR3 loop spans 15 amino acids. V dropped 5 bases and J dropped 8 bases, with 19 bases sitting between them. Germline CDR1 and CDR2: LGHDT and YNNKEL (reference sequence). The CDR3 spells CASSWPGGVGDEQFF. The CDR3 nucleotides are TGTGCCAGCAGCTGGCCCGGAGGTGTGGGGGATGAGCAGTTCTTC.